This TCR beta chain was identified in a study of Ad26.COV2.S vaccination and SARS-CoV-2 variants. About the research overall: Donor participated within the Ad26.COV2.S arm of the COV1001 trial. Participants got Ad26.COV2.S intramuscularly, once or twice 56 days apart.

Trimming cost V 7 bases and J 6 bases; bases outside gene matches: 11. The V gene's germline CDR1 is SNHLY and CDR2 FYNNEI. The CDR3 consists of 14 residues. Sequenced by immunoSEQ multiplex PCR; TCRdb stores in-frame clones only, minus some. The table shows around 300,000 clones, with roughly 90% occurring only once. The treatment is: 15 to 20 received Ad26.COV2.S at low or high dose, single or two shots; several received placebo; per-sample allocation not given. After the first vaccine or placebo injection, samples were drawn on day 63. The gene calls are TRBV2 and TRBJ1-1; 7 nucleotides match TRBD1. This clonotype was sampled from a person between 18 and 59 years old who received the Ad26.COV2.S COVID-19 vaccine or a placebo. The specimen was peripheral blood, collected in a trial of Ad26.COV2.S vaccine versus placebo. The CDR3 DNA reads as TGTGCCAGCAATAGACAGGGTAGTATCTCTGAAGCTTTCTTT. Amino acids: CASNRQGSISEAFF. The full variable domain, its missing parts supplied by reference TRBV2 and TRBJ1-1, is EPEVTQTPSHQVTQMGQEVILRCVPISNHLYFYWYRQILGQKVEFLVSFYNNEISEKSEIFDDQFSVERPDGSNFTLKIRSTKLEDSAMYFCASNRQGSISEAFFGQGTRLTVV.